A single sample is the source of the 18 T cell receptor beta chains below, sequenced in a study of T cells after yellow fever vaccination. TCRdb called the 5' RACE reads again in MiXCR, with one record for every CDR3 protein. The table shows 500,000 to 550,000 distinct CDR3 sequences, with 21% occurring only once. The input for sequencing was PBMCs, taken less than 25 days after the first yellow fever vaccination. Receptor source: a young man who received the YFV17D yellow fever vaccine.

This chain uses TRBV5-1 with TRBJ2-4, with 8 positions matching TRBD2. V lost 4 bases and J lost 4; bases outside the gene matches: 4. Germline-derived CDR1 and CDR2 are SGHRS and YFSETQ. The CDR3 totals 14 residues. In DNA form, the CDR3 reads TGCGCCAGCAGCCTTAGCGGGGTGAAAAACATTCAGTACTTC. Translated, it gives CASSLSGVKNIQYF.

This clonotype was found a few times. The CDR3 sequence is CAWTNGGSYNSPLHF. The CDR3 nucleotides are TGTGCCTGGACGAACGGGGGCTCCTATAATTCACCCCTCCACTTT. The rearrangement joins TRBV30 to TRBJ1-6, with D perhaps TRBD1 (5 bases). Germline V gene lookup returns CDR1 GTSNPN and CDR2 SVGIG (reference sequence). Trimming took 4 bases from V and 0 from J, leaving 10 bases between them. This CDR3 region has 15 residues.

The rearrangement links TRBV7-2 to TRBJ2-3; no firm D call. V lost 1 base, J lost 1 base, and 12 bases lay in between. Germline assignment: CDR1 SGHTA and CDR2 FQGNSA. CDR3 size: 16 residues. The CDR3 DNA reads as TGTGCCAGCAGCTTAGAGGGCAGATACCGCACAGATACGCAGTATTTT. Protein: CASSLEGRYRTDTQYF.

This clonotype has more than one count but fewer than ten. V is TRBV12-3 or TRBV12-4 and J is TRBJ1-1, with a tentative D call TRBD1 (6 bases). Trimming removed 7 bases from V and 0 bases from J, with 18 bases in between. The CDR3 has 16 amino acids. DNA of the CDR3: TGTGCCAGCAAAACCTTCAGGGGACCGTTGAACACTGAAGCTTTCTTT. It translates to CASKTFRGPLNTEAFF.

This clonotype showed up just a few times. V usage is TRBV7-2 and J usage is TRBJ2-1; 7 bases are a match to TRBD2. The CDR3 has 14 residues. Per the germline V gene, CDR1 is SGHTA and CDR2 is FQGNSA. The junction had 1 base not matched to a gene; V was cut back by 2 bases and J by 3 bases. CDR3 region: CASSLWGGYNEQFF. The CDR3 DNA reads as TGTGCCAGCAGCTTATGGGGGGGCTACAATGAGCAGTTCTTC.

This clonotype was found a few times. V gene TRBV7-2 combines with J gene TRBJ1-5, with D tentatively TRBD1 (6 bases). The CDR3 covers 16 residues. The germline V gene has CDR1 SGHTA and CDR2 FQGNSA. V lost 6 bases and J lost 5, with 20 bases in between. The CDR3 reads CASSPRRAGGHQPQHF. CDR3 sequence (DNA): TGTGCCAGCAGTCCGAGGAGGGCTGGGGGGCATCAGCCCCAGCATTTT.

The chain is built from TRBV20-1 and TRBJ1-6; tentative D call: TRBD1 (6 bases). V lost 3 bases to trimming and J lost 7 bases, with 16 bases between them. CDR3 length equals 15 residues. The germline V gene encodes CDR1 DFQATT and CDR2 SNEGSKA (reference sequence). CDR3 nucleotide sequence: TGCAGTGCTAGTGACAGGCGCAAAGGAAATTCACCCCTCCACTTT. Translation: CSASDRRKGNSPLHF.

This clonotype appeared a single time. The rearrangement joins TRBV5-5 to TRBJ2-5; 7 positions match TRBD1. V dropped 0 bases and J dropped 4; count of bases not matched to a gene: 3. Germline loops: CDR1 SGHKS, CDR2 YYEKEE (reference sequence). This CDR3 has 14 amino acids. The CDR3 coding sequence is TGTGCCAGCAGCTTGGAGGGGACAGCAGAGACCCAGTACTTC. It codes for CASSLEGTAETQYF.

This clonotype was counted a few times. This chain joins TRBV6-2 or TRBV6-3 and TRBJ2-7, with TRBD1 matching 7 bases. The CDR3 has 14 residues. Germline loops: CDR1 MNHEY, CDR2 SVGEGT. V gave up 6 bases and J gave up 1 base; unmatched junction bases: 6. CDR3 sequence: CASSPGTVSYEQYV. The DNA for the CDR3 is TGTGCCAGCAGCCCCGGGACAGTTTCCTACGAGCAGTACGTC.

With regard to this clonotype: This CDR3 fails to terminate in the conserved phenylalanine or tryptophan, so it likely reflects a read error. V gene TRBV3-1 combines with J gene TRBJ2-5; 9 bases fit TRBD2. Germline CDR1 reads LGHDT; CDR2 reads YNNKEL (reference sequence). Trimming took 0 bases from V and 4 from J; bases not matched to a gene: 6. The CDR3 spans 16 residues. CDR3 bases: TGTGCCAGCAGCCAAGAAGGAGCGGGGGGCCGAGAGACCCAGTACCTC. Residues: CASSQEGAGGRETQYL.

V and J are TRBV5-6 and TRBJ2-3; 10 nucleotides line up with TRBD2. The J segment lost 2 bases and the V segment lost 1 base, leaving 4 bases of the junction unmatched. CDR3 length: 16 residues. Germline CDR1 is SGHDT and CDR2 is YYEEEE. DNA of the CDR3: TGTGCCAGCAGCTTGTCTAGCGGGGGATACACAGATACGCAGTATTTT. Protein: CASSLSSGGYTDTQYF.

This clonotype was picked up a small number of times. Here the CDR3 reads CASSPRGASGAQYF. CDR3 nucleotide sequence: TGTGCCAGCAGCCCCAGAGGGGCTAGCGGGGCCCAGTACTTC. The chain joins TRBV13 to TRBJ2-5, with TRBD2 matching 9 bases. CDR1 is PRHDT and CDR2 is FYEKMQ in the germline V gene (reference sequence). V lost 5 bases and J lost 9; bases outside the gene matches: 10. This CDR3 has 14 residues.

The table lists this clonotype with a few counts. This rearrangement joins TRBV20-1 to TRBJ2-5, with 7 bases fitting TRBD2. CDR1 is DFQATT and CDR2 is SNEGSKA in the germline V gene (reference sequence). With V trimmed by 1 base and J by 7 bases, 15 bases remained unmatched. The CDR3 length is 16 residues. CDR3 sequence reads: CSARALRGMWGGTQYF. DNA of the CDR3: TGCAGTGCTAGAGCCCTAAGGGGAATGTGGGGGGGGACCCAGTACTTC.

V usage is TRBV20-1 and J usage is TRBJ1-2, with TRBD1 matching over 8 bases. The CDR3 runs 13 residues. Germline CDR1 is DFQATT and CDR2 is SNEGSKA (reference sequence). J was trimmed by 8 bases and V by 2 bases; bases with no gene match: 7. In DNA form, the CDR3 reads TGCAGTGCTAGAAGGACAGGGATGACGGGCTACACCTTC. Translated, it gives CSARRTGMTGYTF.

J is TRBJ2-7 and V is TRBV19; D gene uncertain. The germline CDR1 and CDR2 sequences are LNHDA and SQIVND (reference sequence). Trimming cost V 1 base and J 4 bases, with 17 bases left between them. The CDR3 loop spans 16 amino acids. CDR3 nucleotides: TGTGCCAGTAGTATAGCTGGCGGCGCAGGAGTTTACGAGCAGTACGTC. As protein: CASSIAGGAGVYEQYV.

This clonotype turned up a few times. V and J are TRBV4-3 and TRBJ2-3; D is perhaps TRBD1 or TRBD2 (5 bases each). The CDR3 extends over 17 amino acids. The germline V gene has CDR1 LGHNA and CDR2 YSLEER. V shed 1 base and J shed 6 bases, with 20 bases lying between them. In DNA, the CDR3 is TGCGCCAGCAGCCAAGGGCGGATGGGGGATCCCTTGGATACGCAGTATTTT. Protein sequence: CASSQGRMGDPLDTQYF.

The rearrangement links TRBV5-8 to TRBJ1-1; TRBD1 might be the D (5 bases). V lost 2 bases, J lost 0 bases, and 8 bases lay in between. Looked up from germline, CDR1 is SGHTS and CDR2 is YDEGEE. This CDR3 is built from 14 residues. In DNA form, the CDR3 reads TGTGCCAGCAGCTTTGACAGTATGAACACTGAAGCTTTCTTT. Protein sequence: CASSFDSMNTEAFF. Full variable domain (outside the CDR3, taken from reference TRBV5-8 and TRBJ1-1): EAGVTQSPTHLIKTRGQQATLRCSPISGHTSVYWYQQALGLGLQFLLWYDEGEERNRGNFPPRFSGRQFPNYSSELNVNALELEDSALYLCASSFDSMNTEAFFGQGTRLTVV.

The genes are TRBV2 and TRBJ2-5; 7 bases agree with TRBD2. The CDR3 covers 15 residues. CDR1 is SNHLY and CDR2 is FYNNEI in the germline V gene. Germline trimming cut 8 bases from V and 1 base from J; bases unmatched to any gene: 10. The CDR3 loop is CASEGIGGSQETQYF. CDR3 bases: TGTGCCAGCGAGGGGATCGGGGGGTCCCAAGAGACCCAGTACTTC.